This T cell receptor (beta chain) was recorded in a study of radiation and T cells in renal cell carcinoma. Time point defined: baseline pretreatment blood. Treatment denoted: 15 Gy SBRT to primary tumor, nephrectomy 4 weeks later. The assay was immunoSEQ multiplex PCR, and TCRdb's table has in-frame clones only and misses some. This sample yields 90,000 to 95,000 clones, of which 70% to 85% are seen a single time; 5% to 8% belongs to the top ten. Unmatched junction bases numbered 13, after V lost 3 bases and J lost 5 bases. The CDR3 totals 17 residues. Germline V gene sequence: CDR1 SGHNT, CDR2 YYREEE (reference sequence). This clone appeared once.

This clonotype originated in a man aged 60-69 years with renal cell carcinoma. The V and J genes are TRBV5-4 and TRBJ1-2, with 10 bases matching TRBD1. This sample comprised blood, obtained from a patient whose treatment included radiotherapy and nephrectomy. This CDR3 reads CASSSGTGAAEAYGYTF. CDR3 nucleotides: TGTGCCAGCAGCTCCGGGACAGGGGCCGCCGAGGCTTATGGCTACACCTTC. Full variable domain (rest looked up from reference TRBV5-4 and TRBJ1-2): ETGVTQSPTHLIKTRGQQVTLRCSSQSGHNTVSWYQQALGQGPQFIFQYYREEENGRGNFPPRFSGLQFPNYSSELNVNALELDDSALYLCASSSGTGAAEAYGYTFGSGTRLTVV.